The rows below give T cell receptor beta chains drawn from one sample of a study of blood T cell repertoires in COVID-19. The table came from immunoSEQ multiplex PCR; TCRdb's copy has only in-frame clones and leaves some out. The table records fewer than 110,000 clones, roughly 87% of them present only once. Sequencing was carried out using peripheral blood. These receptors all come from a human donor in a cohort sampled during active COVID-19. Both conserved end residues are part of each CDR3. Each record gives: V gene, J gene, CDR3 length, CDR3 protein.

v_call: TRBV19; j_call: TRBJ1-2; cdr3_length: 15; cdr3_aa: CASSITGTNNYGYTF
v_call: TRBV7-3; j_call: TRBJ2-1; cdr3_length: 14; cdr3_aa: CASSPGTPYNEQFF
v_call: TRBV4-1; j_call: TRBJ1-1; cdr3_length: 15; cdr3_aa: CASSHGRGMNTEAFF
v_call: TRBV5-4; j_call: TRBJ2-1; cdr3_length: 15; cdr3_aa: CASSAGPPVYNEQFF
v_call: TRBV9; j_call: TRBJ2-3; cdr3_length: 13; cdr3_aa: CASSPQGADTQYF
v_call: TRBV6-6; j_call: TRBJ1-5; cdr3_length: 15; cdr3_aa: CASSYSGVSNQPQHF
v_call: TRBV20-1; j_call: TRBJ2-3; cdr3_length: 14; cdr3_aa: CSASDGSKGDTQYF
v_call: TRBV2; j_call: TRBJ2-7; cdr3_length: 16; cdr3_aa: CASSGPSRGRKSEQYF
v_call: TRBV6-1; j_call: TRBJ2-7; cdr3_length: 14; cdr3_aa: CASSEARGVYEQYF
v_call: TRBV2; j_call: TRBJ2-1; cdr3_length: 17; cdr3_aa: CASRAGGPAETYNEQFF
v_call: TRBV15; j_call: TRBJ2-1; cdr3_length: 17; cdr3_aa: CATSRVSDKRGRGSGFF
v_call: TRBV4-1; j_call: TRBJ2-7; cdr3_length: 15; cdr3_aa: CASSQIGTRNYEQYF
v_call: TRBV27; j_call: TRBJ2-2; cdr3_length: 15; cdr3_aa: CASSAAGYNTGELFF
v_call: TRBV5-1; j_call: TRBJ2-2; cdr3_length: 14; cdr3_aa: CASSLGAAGGELFF
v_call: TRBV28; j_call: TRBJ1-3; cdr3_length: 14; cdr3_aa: CASRTGYSGNTIYF
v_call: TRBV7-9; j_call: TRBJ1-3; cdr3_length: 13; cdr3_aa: CASSRDSGNTIYF
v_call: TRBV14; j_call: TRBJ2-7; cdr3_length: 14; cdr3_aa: CASSQEIGGYEQYF
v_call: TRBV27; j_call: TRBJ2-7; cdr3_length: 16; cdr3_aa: CASTSSRSGTSYEQYF
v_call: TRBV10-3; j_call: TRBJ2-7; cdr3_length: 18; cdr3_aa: CAISVGTSGKPSSYEQYF
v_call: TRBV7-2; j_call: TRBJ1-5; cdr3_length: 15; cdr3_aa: CASSFDRNSNQPQHF
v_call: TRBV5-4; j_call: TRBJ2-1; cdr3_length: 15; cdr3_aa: CASRPLAGSYNEQFF
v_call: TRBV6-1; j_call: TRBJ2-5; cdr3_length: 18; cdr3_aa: CASSGQSPGLAGQETQYF
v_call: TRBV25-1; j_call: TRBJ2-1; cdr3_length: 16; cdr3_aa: CASSEGQGGVYNEQFF
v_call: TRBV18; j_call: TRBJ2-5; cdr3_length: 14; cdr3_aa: CASSLYRDEETQYF
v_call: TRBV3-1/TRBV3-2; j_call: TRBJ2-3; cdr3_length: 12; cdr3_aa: CASSQDMRAQYF
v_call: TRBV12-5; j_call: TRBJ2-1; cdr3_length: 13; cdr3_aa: CASGLSAGGEQFF
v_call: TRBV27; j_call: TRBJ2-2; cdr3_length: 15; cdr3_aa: CASSPGIPNTGELFF
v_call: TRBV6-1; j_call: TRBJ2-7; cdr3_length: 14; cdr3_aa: CASSETGDYYEQYF
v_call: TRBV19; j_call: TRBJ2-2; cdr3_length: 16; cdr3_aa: CASSYALRYNTGELFF
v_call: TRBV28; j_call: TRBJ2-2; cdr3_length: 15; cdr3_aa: CASSPGQGASGELFF
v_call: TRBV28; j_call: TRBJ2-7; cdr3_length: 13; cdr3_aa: CASSLQGANEQYF
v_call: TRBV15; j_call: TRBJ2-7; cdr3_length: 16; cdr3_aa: CATSRGGLAVSYEQYF
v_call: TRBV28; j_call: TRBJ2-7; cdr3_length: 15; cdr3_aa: CASSPLASWSDEQYF
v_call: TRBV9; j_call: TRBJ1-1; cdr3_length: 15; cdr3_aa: CASTQTGTMNTEAFF
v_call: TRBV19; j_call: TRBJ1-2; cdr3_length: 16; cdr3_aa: CASSTPGQGARYGYTF
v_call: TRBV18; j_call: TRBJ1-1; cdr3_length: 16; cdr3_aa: CASSPERRGRNTEAFF
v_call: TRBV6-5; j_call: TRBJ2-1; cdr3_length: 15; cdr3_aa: CASSYPGLNGNEQFF
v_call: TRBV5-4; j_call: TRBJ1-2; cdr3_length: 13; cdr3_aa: CASSLRGLDGYTF
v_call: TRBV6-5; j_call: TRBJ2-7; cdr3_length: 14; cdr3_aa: CASSSNRLPGEQYF
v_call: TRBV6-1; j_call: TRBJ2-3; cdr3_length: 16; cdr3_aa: CASSVGLVPSTDTQYF
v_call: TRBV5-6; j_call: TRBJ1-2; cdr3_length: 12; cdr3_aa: CASSFNIYGYTF
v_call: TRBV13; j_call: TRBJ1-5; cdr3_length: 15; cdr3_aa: CASSLWGHHNQPQHF
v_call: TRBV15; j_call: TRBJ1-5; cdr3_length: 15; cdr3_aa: CATSRDRGVGQPQHF
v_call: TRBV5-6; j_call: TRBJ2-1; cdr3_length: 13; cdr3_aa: CASSETRYNEQFF
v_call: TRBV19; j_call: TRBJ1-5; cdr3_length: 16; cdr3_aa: CASSTLQGVSNQPQHF
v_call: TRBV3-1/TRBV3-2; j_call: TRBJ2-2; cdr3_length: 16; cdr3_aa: CASSHRSGGLPGELFF
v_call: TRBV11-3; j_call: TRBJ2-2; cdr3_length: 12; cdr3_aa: CASSSPGLKLFF
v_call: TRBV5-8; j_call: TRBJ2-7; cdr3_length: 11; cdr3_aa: CASSGAYEQYF
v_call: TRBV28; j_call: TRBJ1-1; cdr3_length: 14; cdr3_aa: CASSPLREMTEAFF
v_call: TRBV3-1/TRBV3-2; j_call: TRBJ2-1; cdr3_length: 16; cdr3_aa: CASSLGLAGRGYEQFF
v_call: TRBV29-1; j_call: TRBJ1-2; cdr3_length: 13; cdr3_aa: CSVPGQDPCGYTF
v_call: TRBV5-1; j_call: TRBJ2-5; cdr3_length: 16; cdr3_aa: CASSPRLAGVQETQYF
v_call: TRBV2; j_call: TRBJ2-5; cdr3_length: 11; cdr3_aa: CASSREETQYF
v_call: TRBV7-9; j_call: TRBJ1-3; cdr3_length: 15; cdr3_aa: CASSLSGDSGNTIYF
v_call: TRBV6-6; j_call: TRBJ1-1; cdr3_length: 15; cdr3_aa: CASSYSVRDTYEAFF
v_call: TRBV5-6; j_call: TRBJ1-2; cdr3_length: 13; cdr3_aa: CASSFQGAWGYTF
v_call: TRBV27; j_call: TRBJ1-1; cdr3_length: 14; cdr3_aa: CASSAYPGNTEAFF